This entry describes one T cell receptor (beta chain). The source of the sample is a study of blood T cell repertoires in COVID-19. Assay used: immunoSEQ multiplex PCR; TCRdb lists only in-frame clones, some missing. The data show around 290,000 clones, with more than 75% seen just once and about 2.6% held by the top ten. The germline CDR1 and CDR2 sequences are GTSNPN and SVGIG (reference sequence). CDR3 size: 14 residues. Deletions cut 0 bases from V and 6 bases from J, with 11 bases between. The source material was PBMCs or T cells enriched from blood (not recorded which). J is TRBJ2-2 and V is TRBV30, with D possibly TRBD1 on 5 matching bases. The source of this sequence is a woman younger than 30 who had recovered from COVID-19. CDR3 sequence reads: CAWSVGRVAGELFF. CDR3 nucleotide sequence: TGTGCCTGGAGTGTGGGGCGAGTCGCCGGGGAGCTGTTTTTT.